This TCR beta chain derives from a study of spatial heterogeneity in lung cancer. For the study at large: The donors, more than 55 patients with untreated early-stage non-small cell lung cancer, provided the samples. Researchers sequenced follow-up PBMC samples if they had them, and these came a median of about 22 months after resection. Regarding the study as a whole: Blood carried ubiquitous expanded tumor TCRs more at resection than follow-up.

This clonotype was observed at least ten times. Its specificity is not known. Time point described: blood at routine non-recurrence follow-up after resection. In each case, whole RNA from tumor, nontumor lung or frozen PBMC was sequenced unsorted. The V gene lost 0 bases and the J gene lost 4 bases, with 9 bases spanning the gap. CDR3 length equals 14 residues. The germline gives CDR1 LGHNA, CDR2 YSLEER. TCRdb re-called the 5' RACE reads through MiXCR, storing one row per CDR3 protein. Of fewer than 25,000 distinct CDR3 sequences listed, about a tenth were seen once; the top ten hold roughly 21%. This material consisted of PBMCs, taken at follow-up. The TCR originated in a male donor with early-stage non-small cell lung cancer. J is TRBJ1-1 and V is TRBV4-3; D not resolved. The chain's CDR3 is CASSQDSRVTEAFF. CDR3 in DNA: TGCGCCAGCAGCCAAGACAGTAGAGTCACTGAAGCTTTCTTT.